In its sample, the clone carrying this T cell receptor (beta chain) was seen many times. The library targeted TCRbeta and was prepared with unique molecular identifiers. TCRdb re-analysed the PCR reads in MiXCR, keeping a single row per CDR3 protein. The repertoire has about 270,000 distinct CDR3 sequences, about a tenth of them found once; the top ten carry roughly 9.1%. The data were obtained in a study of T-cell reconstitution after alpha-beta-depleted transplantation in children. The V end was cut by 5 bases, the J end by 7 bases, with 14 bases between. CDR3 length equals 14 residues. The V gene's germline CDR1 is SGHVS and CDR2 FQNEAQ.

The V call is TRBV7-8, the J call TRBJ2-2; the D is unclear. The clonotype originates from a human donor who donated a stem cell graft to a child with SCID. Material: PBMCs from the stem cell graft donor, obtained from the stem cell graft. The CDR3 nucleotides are TGTGCCAGCAGCCAAACTACCCGGCGCGGGGAGCTGTTTTTT. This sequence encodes CASSQTTRRGELFF.